Below, 7 T cell receptor beta chains from the same sample are listed, as sequenced in a study of blood T cell repertoires in COVID-19. The assay was immunoSEQ multiplex PCR, and TCRdb's table has in-frame clones only and misses some. The table has a few hundred thousand clones, 65% to 90% seen once. The sequenced sample was peripheral blood. The receptor source for this set is a man aged 35-49 years who had recovered from COVID-19.

As to this clone: The sample contains more than one DNA sequence encoding this CDR3. The chain joins TRBV18 to TRBJ2-7; perhaps TRBD2 as D (5 bases). The CDR3 length is 14 residues. Germline lookup yields CDR1 KGHSH and CDR2 LQKENI. V lost 3 bases to trimming and J lost 0 bases, with 9 bases between them. The chain's CDR3 is CASSPLGSSYEQYF. DNA for the CDR3: TGTGCCAGCTCACCCCTGGGGAGCTCCTACGAGCAGTACTTC.

Regarding this clone: The germline gene is not matched at one end of the junction; a read error may be the cause. The rearrangement links TRBV11-2 to TRBJ2-3, with a weak D call TRBD2 (5 bases). CDR1 is SGHAT and CDR2 is FQNNGV in the germline V gene. CDR3 length: 13 amino acids. CDR3 sequence: CASRRGGAPRLDF. The CDR3 DNA sequence: TGTGCCAGCAGACGAGGAGGTGCACCCCGGCTGGATTTT.

The chain recombines TRBV7-2 with TRBJ1-2; D perhaps matches TRBD1 (5 bases). V lost 5 bases and J 2 bases, leaving 15 bases between the germline ends. In germline, CDR1 is SGHTA, CDR2 FQGNSA. The length of the CDR3 is 15 residues. The CDR3: CASSPQAGPNYGYTF. As DNA, the CDR3 is TGTGCCAGCAGCCCACAGGCCGGGCCAAACTATGGCTACACCTTC. The complete variable domain, with remaining parts taken from reference TRBV7-2 and TRBJ1-2, reads GAGVSQSPSNKVTEKGKDVELRCDPISGHTALYWYRQSLGQGLEFLIYFQGNSAPDKSGLPSDRFSAERTGGSVSTLTIQRTQQEDSAVYLCASSPQAGPNYGYTFGSGTRLTVV.

V and J are TRBV9 and TRBJ2-7; 14 bases are shared with TRBD2. The CDR3 covers 17 residues. Germline-derived CDR1 and CDR2 are SGDLS and YYNGEE. The V gene end was trimmed by 3 bases and the J gene end by 6 bases; junction bases not matched to a gene: 11. The CDR3 spells CASSGEGLAGVPREQYF. CDR3 DNA: TGTGCCAGCAGCGGGGAGGGACTAGCGGGAGTTCCCCGCGAGCAGTACTTC.

The chain is built from TRBV7-9 and TRBJ2-7, with 7 bases matching TRBD1. The germline V gene has CDR1 SEHNR and CDR2 FQNEAQ (reference sequence). The CDR3 totals 19 residues. Trimming removed 8 bases from V and 5 bases from J; junction bases left unmatched: 27. The CDR3 DNA reads as TGTGCCAGCCAGGGCATGAAAAAAAGACAGGGCTTGAGGGTTGACGAGCAGTACTTC. Translation: CASQGMKKRQGLRVDEQYF.

The rearrangement links TRBV2 to TRBJ2-3, with D possibly matching TRBD2 (6 bases). CDR1 and CDR2 from the germline V gene are SNHLY and FYNNEI. The CDR3 runs 14 residues. The germline V and J ends were trimmed by 8 bases and 4 bases, with 16 bases remaining between them. Here the CDR3 DNA reads TGTGCCAGCTCGGGGGAGTCAGGCCCAGATACGCAGTATTTT. Translating it yields CASSGESGPDTQYF.

The CDR3, as DNA: TGTGCCAGCAGTTACAGGACAGGGGATAGCAATCAGCCCCAGCATTTT. Encoded protein: CASSYRTGDSNQPQHF. V is TRBV6-2 or TRBV6-3 and J is TRBJ1-5, with 9 bases fitting TRBD1. The CDR3 extends over 16 amino acids. The V segment lost 2 bases and the J segment 0 bases; nucleotides outside the gene matches: 2. CDR1 is MNHEY and CDR2 is SVGEGT in the germline V gene.